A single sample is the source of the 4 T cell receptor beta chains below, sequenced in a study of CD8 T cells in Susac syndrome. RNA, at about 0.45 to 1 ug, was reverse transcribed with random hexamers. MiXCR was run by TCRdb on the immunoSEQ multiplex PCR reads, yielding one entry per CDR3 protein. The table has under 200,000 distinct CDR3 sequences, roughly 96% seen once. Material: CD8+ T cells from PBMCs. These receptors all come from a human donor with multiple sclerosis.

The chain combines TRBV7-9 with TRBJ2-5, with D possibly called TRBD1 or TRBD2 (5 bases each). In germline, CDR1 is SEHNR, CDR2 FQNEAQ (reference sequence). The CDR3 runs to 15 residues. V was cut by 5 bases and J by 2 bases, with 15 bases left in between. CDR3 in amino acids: CASSLKGPRQETQYF. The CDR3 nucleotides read TGTGCCAGCAGCCTAAAGGGACCGCGACAAGAGACCCAGTACTTC. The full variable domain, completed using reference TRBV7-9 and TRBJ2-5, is DTGVSQNPRHKITKRGQNVTFRCDPISEHNRLYWYRQTLGQGPEFLTYFQNEAQLEKSRLLSDRFSAERPKGSFSTLEIQRTEQGDSAMYLCASSLKGPRQETQYFGPGTRLLVL.

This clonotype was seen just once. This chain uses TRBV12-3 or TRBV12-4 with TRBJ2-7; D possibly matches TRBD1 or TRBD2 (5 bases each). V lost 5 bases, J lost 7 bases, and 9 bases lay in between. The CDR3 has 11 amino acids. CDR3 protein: CASSLEGEQYF. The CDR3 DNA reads TGTGCCAGCAGTCTAGAGGGGGAGCAGTACTTC.

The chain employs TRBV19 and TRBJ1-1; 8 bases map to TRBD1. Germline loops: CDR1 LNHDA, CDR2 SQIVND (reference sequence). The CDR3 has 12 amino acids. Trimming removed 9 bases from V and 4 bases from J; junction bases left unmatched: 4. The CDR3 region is CASRQGLTEAFF. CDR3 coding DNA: TGTGCCAGCAGACAGGGGCTCACTGAAGCTTTCTTT.

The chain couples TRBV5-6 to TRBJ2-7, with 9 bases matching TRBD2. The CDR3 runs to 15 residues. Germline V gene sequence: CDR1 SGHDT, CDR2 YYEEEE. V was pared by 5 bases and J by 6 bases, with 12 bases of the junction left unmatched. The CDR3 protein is CASSPLAGGEREQYF. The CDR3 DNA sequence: TGTGCCAGCAGTCCACTGGCGGGAGGGGAGCGCGAGCAGTACTTC.